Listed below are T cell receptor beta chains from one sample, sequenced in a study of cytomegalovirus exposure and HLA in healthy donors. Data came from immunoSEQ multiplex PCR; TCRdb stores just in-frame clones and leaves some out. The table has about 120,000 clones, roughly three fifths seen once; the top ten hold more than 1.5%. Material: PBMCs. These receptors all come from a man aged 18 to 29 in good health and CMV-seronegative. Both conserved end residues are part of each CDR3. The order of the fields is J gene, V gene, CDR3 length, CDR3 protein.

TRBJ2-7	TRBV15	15	CATSSGSGSPYEQYF
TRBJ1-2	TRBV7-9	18	CSSSLRSGAVTGGYGYTF
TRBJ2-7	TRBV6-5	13	CASSYGLAYEQYF
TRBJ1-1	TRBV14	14	CASSLKPVNTEAFF
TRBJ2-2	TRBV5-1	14	CASSSGQGTGELFF
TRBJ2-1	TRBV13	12	CASRTASHEQFF
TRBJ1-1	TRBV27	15	CASHPGTARNTEAFF
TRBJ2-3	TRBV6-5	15	CASSYLGTSTDTQYF
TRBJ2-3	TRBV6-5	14	CASSPRTGTDTQYF
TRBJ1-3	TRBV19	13	CATSTGAIGTIYF
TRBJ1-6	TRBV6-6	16	CASSYLGQGADSPLHF
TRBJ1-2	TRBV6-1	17	CASTDPGATGGNYGYTF
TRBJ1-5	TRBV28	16	CASSIGQINSNQPQHF
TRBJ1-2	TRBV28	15	CASSLIPGGAYGYTF
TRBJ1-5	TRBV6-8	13	CASRTGWNQPQHF
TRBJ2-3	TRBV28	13	CASSPGGGDTQYF
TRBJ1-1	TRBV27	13	CASGSGGFTEAFF
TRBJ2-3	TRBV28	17	CASSLYSGGAFTDTQYF
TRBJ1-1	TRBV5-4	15	CASSQPTGENTEAFF
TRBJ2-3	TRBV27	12	CASSPSPEPQYF
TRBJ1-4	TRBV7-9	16	CASSGWTVATNEKLFF
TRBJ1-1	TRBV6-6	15	CASSPPVERGTEAFF
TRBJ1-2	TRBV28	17	CASSSSGTGGSHYGYTF
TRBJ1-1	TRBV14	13	CASSQDRNTEAFF
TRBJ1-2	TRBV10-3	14	CAISRTGPNYGYTF
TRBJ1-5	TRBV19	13	CASSLRDVWPQHF
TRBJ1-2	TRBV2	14	CASSPQGFGYGYTF
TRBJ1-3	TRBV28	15	CASSRVAGLGNTIYF
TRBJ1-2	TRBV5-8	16	CASSLGQTTRSDGYTF
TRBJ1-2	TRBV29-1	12	CSVVTRGCGYTF
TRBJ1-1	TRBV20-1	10	CSAGRLEAFF
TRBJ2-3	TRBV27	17	CASSSHRIAGSTDTQYF
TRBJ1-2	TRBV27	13	CASGLQGIEGYTF
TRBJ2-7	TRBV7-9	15	CASSSPGQGSYEQYF
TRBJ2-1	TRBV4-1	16	CASSQDVAGGFDEQFF
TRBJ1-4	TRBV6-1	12	CASSFPVEKLFF
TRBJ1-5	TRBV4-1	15	CASSQDSRSNQPQHF
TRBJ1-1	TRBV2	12	CASINSFTEAFF
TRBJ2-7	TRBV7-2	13	CASSTGLANEQYF
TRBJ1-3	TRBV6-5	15	CASREQGVSGNTIYF
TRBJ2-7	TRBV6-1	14	CASSNAQGPYEQYF
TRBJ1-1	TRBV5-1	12	CASRTGNTEAFF
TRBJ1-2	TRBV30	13	CAWSRQGAYGYTF
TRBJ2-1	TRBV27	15	CASSFASGGFNEQFF
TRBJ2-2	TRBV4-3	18	CASSQRTSGRLNTGELFF
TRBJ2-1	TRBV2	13	CASSEGGPNEQFF
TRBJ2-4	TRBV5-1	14	CASSPGTSRDIQYF
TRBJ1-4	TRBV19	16	CASSIRPGTGGEKLFF
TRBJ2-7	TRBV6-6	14	CASRWGQGYYEQYF
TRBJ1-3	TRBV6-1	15	CASSWRTASGNTIYF
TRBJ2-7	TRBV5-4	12	CASSKTSYEQYF
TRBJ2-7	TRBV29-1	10	CSVGTYEQYF
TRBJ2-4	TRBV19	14	CASSPIVAKNIQYF
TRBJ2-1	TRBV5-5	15	CASSLPGMSYNEQFF
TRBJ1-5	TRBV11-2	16	CASSSGRRNSNQPQHF
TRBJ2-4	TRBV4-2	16	CASSQYGTGTKNIQYF
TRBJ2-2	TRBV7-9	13	CASSLVYFGELFF
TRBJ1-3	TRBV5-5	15	CASKENVLPGNTIYF
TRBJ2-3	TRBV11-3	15	CASSLGQGLTDTQCF
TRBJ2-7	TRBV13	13	CASSLGSGPALSF